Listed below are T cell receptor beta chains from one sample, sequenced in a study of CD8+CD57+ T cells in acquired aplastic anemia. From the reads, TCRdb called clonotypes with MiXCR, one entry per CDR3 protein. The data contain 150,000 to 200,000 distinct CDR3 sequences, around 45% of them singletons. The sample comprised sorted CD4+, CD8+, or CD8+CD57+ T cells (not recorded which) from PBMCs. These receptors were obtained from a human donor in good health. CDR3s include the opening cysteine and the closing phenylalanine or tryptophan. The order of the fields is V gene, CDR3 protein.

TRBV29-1	CSVRGGPYEQYF
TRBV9	CASSVMGSDYNEQFF
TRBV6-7	CASSYGAQPGENNEQFF
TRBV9	CASSLLAEAYNEQFF
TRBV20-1	CSARRGDNNEQFF
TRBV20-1	CSARDLGGAGELFF
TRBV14	CASSQEFRGSTEAFF
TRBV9	CASSPSSSPLHF
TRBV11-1	CASSLLPSDANEKLFF
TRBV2	CASSEETQYF
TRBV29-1	CSLGQGYTGELFF
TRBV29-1	CSLKGAHGYTF
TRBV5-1	CASSYTGVNTEAFF
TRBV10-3	CAISESSVGLIEKLFF
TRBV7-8	CASSGMDRGGSDTQYF
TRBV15	CATSRVRGRVSYTF
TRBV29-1	CSALGQMGYEQYF
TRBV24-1	CATSDSGQRDEQFF
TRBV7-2	CASSYPPVASGTNEQFF
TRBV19	CASSIGNGIEAFF
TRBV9	CASSVWDSGQPQHF
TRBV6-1	CASRKDRAMNTEAFF
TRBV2	CASSLQGSSNQPQHF
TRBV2	CASSDRQGSGELFF
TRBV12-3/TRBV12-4	CASTFTGAYNYGYTF
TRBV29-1	CSVEDPGTGRDTGELFF
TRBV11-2	CASSPDSYWTTDTQYF
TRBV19	CASSIGLAVANEQFF
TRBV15	CATSNRGVANTGELFF
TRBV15	CATSRPGRDTGTALEAFF
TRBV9	CASSSGQELIGYTF
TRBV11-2	CASSFGMRNSPLHF
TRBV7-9	CASSWWQGKTGELFF
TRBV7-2	CASGTGVYEQYF
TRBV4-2	CASSQGEIGLAGSSYNEQFF
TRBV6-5	CASSYFRESDTEAFF
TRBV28	CASSSPGNEQFF
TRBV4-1	CASSQGAGTKNTEAFF
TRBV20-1	CSAQQGDTEAFF
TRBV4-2	CASSQDIGGTYEQYF
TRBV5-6	CASSHRAFGGSYEQYF
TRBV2	CASRDRETYNSPLHF
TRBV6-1	CASSEAWRNTGELFF
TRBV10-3	CASTAGGGTDMGRYGYTF
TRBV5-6	CASRWGSTGELFF
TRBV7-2	CASSIKTGKTGELFF
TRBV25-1	CASSVYAVYGYTF
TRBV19	CASSIRPGVPPSGYTF
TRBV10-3	CAISDRGGEKLFF
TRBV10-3	CAISESRTGGPQGYTF
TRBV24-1	CATSDFREGEQFF
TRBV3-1	CASSQDLLNTEAFF
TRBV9	CASSVAGGSYTF
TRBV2	CASSRDYLTFQYF
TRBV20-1	CSAPGQGGYEQYF
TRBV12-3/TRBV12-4	CATRGESSYEQYF
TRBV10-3	CAIAGGGTDTQYF
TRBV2	CASSRDSGETQYF
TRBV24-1	CATSDQGAYGYTF
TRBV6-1	CASRPGQVDYGYTF